The 8 T cell receptor beta chains below all came from one sample that was sequenced in a study of T-cell memory formation after mild COVID-19. TCRdb recomputed calls from the 5' RACE reads with MiXCR, one row per CDR3 protein. The sample lists about 340,000 distinct CDR3 sequences; around 21% were seen once. Source material: PBMCs or a T cell subset sorted from them (not recorded which). These receptors were collected from an adult woman who had mild COVID-19 (a few samples of this study predate the infection). Cell type and time point are not known.

Within the sample, this clonotype is medium-sized. The V gene is TRBV7-2, the J gene TRBJ2-1, with a weak D call TRBD2 (5 bases). V lost 1 base, J lost 4 bases, and 8 bases lay in between. The CDR3 extends over 14 amino acids. Germline CDR1 reads SGHTA; CDR2 reads FQGNSA. The CDR3 region has the DNA TGTGCCAGCAGCTTAGGCGGGTTTTACAATGAGCAGTTCTTC. This gives the protein CASSLGGFYNEQFF.

The CDR3 protein is CASSLEGTPWSYEQYF. In nucleotides, the CDR3 is TGTGCCAGCAGCTTAGAAGGCACCCCCTGGTCCTACGAGCAGTACTTC. The rearrangement joins TRBV7-2 to TRBJ2-7; no clear D gene. The germline gives CDR1 SGHTA, CDR2 FQGNSA. V lost 1 base to trimming and J lost 1 base, with 14 bases between them. This CDR3 spans 16 amino acids.

This clonotype has more than one count but fewer than ten. The V and J genes are TRBV5-1 and TRBJ2-3; D uncertain. Deletions cut 4 bases from V and 4 bases from J, with 13 bases between. The CDR3 is made up of 14 amino acids. The germline gives CDR1 SGHRS, CDR2 YFSETQ. CDR3: CASSLYAEPDTQYF. CDR3 in DNA: TGCGCCAGCAGCCTCTATGCCGAACCAGATACGCAGTATTTT.

This clonotype was observed a handful of times. The chain has TRBV5-1 and TRBJ2-1; 11 positions agree with TRBD1. Trimming cost V 3 bases and J 6 bases; bases outside gene matches: 5. Germline CDR1 reads SGHRS; CDR2 reads YFSETQ. This CDR3 has 15 residues. The CDR3 nucleotides read TGCGCCAGCAGCTCGGACAGGGGGCCTTTCAATGAGCAGTTCTTC. Translating gives CASSSDRGPFNEQFF.

The chain uses TRBV7-6 and TRBJ2-1; the D call may be TRBD1 or TRBD2 (5 bases each). V was shortened by 1 base and J by 2 bases, with 9 bases between the two germline ends. CDR1 is SGHVS, CDR2 FNYEAQ, per germline. CDR3 length: 15 residues. CDR3 DNA sequence: TGTGCCAGCAGCTTAGGGGACCGGCCCTACAATGAGCAGTTCTTC. Amino acids: CASSLGDRPYNEQFF. Filled out from reference TRBV7-6 and TRBJ2-1, the complete variable domain reads GAGVSQSPRYKVTKRGQDVALRCDPISGHVSLYWYRQALGQGPEFLTYFNYEAQQDKSGLPNDRFSAERPEGSISTLTIQRTEQRDSAMYRCASSLGDRPYNEQFFGPGTRLTVL.

This clonotype came up a few times. The CDR3 region is CASSISGTGNNEQFF. In DNA form, the CDR3 reads TGCGCCAGCAGCATCTCCGGGACAGGCAACAATGAGCAGTTCTTC. The chain couples TRBV5-1 to TRBJ2-1, with 8 bases that match TRBD1. The length of the CDR3 is 15 residues. V trimming: 4 bases; J trimming: 5 bases; junction bases outside the gene matches: 8. Per germline, CDR1 SGHRS and CDR2 YFSETQ.

Only a few counts were recorded for this clonotype. The chain has TRBV12-3 or TRBV12-4 and TRBJ2-1; the match to TRBD1 covers 9 bases. The CDR3 covers 15 residues. Unmatched junction bases numbered 6, after V lost 3 bases and J lost 6 bases. The CDR3 coding sequence is TGTGCCAGCAGTTTCTCCGGGACAGGGATCAATGAGCAGTTCTTC. Amino acids: CASSFSGTGINEQFF.

CDR3 residues: CASSLEGRSNQPQHF. Written as DNA, the CDR3 is TGCGCCAGCAGCTTGGAAGGACGGAGCAATCAGCCCCAGCATTTT. The rearrangement joins TRBV5-1 to TRBJ1-5; D call uncertain. From germline, CDR1 is SGHRS and CDR2 YFSETQ. This CDR3 has 15 amino acids. Trimming removed 0 bases from V and 1 base from J, with 8 bases in between.